This entry lists 25 T cell receptor beta chains sequenced from one sample in a study of technical replicates of blood from several donors. Some clones are missing from TCRdb's copy, which holds only in-frame ones; the method was immunoSEQ multiplex PCR. The sample has about 81,000 clones, 75% to 90% seen once. Material for sequencing was PBMCs. The origin of the receptors is a human donor in good health. Some clones in this sample may be carry-over from other donors' samples.

The CDR3 DNA sequence: TGTGCCAGCAGCTTGTATGCGGGCGCAGATACGCAGTATTTT. Protein: CASSLYAGADTQYF. The gene calls are TRBV7-2 and TRBJ2-3; perhaps TRBD2 as D (5 bases). The V end lost 3 bases, the J end lost 4 bases, and 11 bases lay between the germline ends. The CDR3 is made up of 14 amino acids. Per the germline V gene, CDR1 is SGHTA and CDR2 is FQGNSA.

CDR3 DNA sequence: TGCGCCAGCAGCCAGGCCCCCTATAAGCGCGGGGGGGCCGCAGATACGCAGTATTTT. Encoded protein: CASSQAPYKRGGAADTQYF. V usage is TRBV4-3 and J usage is TRBJ2-3; the match to TRBD2 covers 9 bases. The CDR3 contains 19 residues. J was trimmed by 4 bases and V by 3 bases; bases with no gene match: 17. The V gene's germline CDR1 is LGHNA and CDR2 YSLEER.

This clone was recorded once. V and J are TRBV25-1 and TRBJ2-7; D unresolved. The CDR3 loop spans 11 amino acids. V lost 6 bases and J 5 bases, leaving 8 bases between the germline ends. Germline lookup yields CDR1 MGHDK and CDR2 SYGVNS. CDR3 amino acids: CASRAHHEQYF. In DNA, the CDR3 is TGTGCCAGCAGGGCACACCACGAGCAGTACTTC.

The chain uses TRBV5-1 and TRBJ1-4; 10 nucleotides line up with TRBD1. Looked up from germline, CDR1 is SGHRS and CDR2 is YFSETQ. The J segment lost 2 bases and the V segment lost 4 bases, leaving 17 bases of the junction unmatched. CDR3 size: 20 residues. As DNA, the CDR3 is TGCGCCAGCAGCCTTAGGACAGGGGGTTTAAGCGCCGCGACTAATGAAAAACTGTTTTTT. Protein sequence: CASSLRTGGLSAATNEKLFF. Together with reference TRBV5-1 and TRBJ1-4, the CDR3 gives the full variable domain: KAGVTQTPRYLIKTRGQQVTLSCSPISGHRSVSWYQQTPGQGLQFLFEYFSETQRNKGNFPGRFSGRQFSNSRSEMNVSTLELGDSALYLCASSLRTGGLSAATNEKLFFGSGTQLSVL.

This sequence joins TRBV5-1 and TRBJ2-5; no clear D gene. The CDR3 consists of 11 residues. V was cut by 4 bases and J by 7 bases, with 8 bases left in between. CDR1 and CDR2 from the germline V gene are SGHRS and YFSETQ. CDR3 in DNA: TGCGCCAGCAGCATAGACTCGACCCAGTACTTC. As protein: CASSIDSTQYF.

The genes are TRBV27 and TRBJ2-1; weak D call: TRBD1 (6 bases). CDR1 MNHEY and CDR2 SMNVEV come from the germline V gene (reference sequence). CDR3 size: 16 residues. Trimming removed 0 bases from V and 0 bases from J, with 9 bases in between. The CDR3 spells CASSLSYRASYNEQFF. CDR3 in DNA: TGTGCCAGCAGTTTATCGTACAGGGCCTCCTACAATGAGCAGTTCTTC.

This rearrangement joins TRBV7-2 to TRBJ1-5; D unclear. V lost 3 bases and J 6 bases, leaving 6 bases between the germline ends. Germline CDR1 is SGHTA and CDR2 is FQGNSA. This CDR3 is built from 12 residues. CDR3: CASSFAGQPQHF. The DNA for the CDR3 is TGTGCCAGCAGCTTTGCGGGTCAGCCCCAGCATTTT.

This chain joins TRBV7-5 and TRBJ1-4. TRBV7-5 is labeled a pseudogene. CDR3 length equals 16 residues. The CDR3 reads CARSPALGATNEKLFF. The CDR3, as DNA: TGTGCCAGAAGTCCGGCGTTGGGAGCAACTAATGAAAAACTGTTTTTT.

The gene calls are TRBV5-1 and TRBJ2-5; D remains unclear. The CDR3 runs to 12 residues. Trimming stripped 1 base from V and 1 base from J, with 2 bases between. Per germline, CDR1 SGHRS and CDR2 YFSETQ. The CDR3 spells CASSLLQETQYF. The CDR3 bases are TGCGCCAGCAGCTTGCTCCAAGAGACCCAGTACTTC.

The rearrangement uses TRBV30 and TRBJ2-3, with TRBD2 matching 7 bases. This CDR3 has 15 residues. Germline V CDR1 and CDR2: GTSNPN, SVGIG (reference sequence). The V gene end was trimmed by 4 bases and the J gene end by 4 bases; junction bases not matched to a gene: 11. CDR3 sequence reads: CAWKLGGSPADTQYF. The CDR3 region has the DNA TGTGCCTGGAAACTCGGCGGGAGCCCCGCAGATACGCAGTATTTT.

This chain uses TRBV21-1 with TRBJ1-1. TRBV21-1 is marked as a pseudogene. This CDR3 spans 16 amino acids. The CDR3 DNA sequence: TGTGCCAGCACCTCAAAGGTAGTAGGAGACGACACTGAAGCTTTCTTT. Amino acid sequence: CASTSKVVGDDTEAFF.

The CDR3 is CASSLERGIQETQYF. The CDR3 bases are TGTGCCAGCAGCTTAGAGCGGGGGATCCAAGAGACCCAGTACTTC. The V gene is TRBV11-2, the J gene TRBJ2-5, with 7 nucleotides matching TRBD2. The CDR3 covers 15 residues. The V gene's germline CDR1 is SGHAT and CDR2 FQNNGV. V was pared by 0 bases and J by 1 base, with 2 bases of the junction left unmatched.

The chain has TRBV27 and TRBJ2-3, with TRBD2 identical over 10 bases. Germline V gene data show CDR1 as MNHEY and CDR2 as SMNVEV (reference sequence). J was trimmed by 1 base and V by 7 bases; bases with no gene match: 11. The CDR3 spans 17 residues. The CDR3 sequence is CASTLAGAGSGTDTQYF. Here the CDR3 DNA reads TGTGCCAGCACGCTAGCGGGGGCCGGGTCGGGCACAGATACGCAGTATTTT.

This rearrangement joins TRBV5-6 to TRBJ2-7, with D perhaps TRBD1 (6 bases). The CDR3 loop spans 12 amino acids. Germline values: CDR1 SGHDT, CDR2 YYEEEE. Trimming left V 4 bases short and J 3 bases short, with 8 bases between. The CDR3 protein is CASSRDNYEQYF. CDR3 in DNA: TGTGCCAGCAGCCGGGACAACTACGAGCAGTACTTC.

The J gene is TRBJ2-1, the V gene TRBV4-2; 8 bases are shared with TRBD2. V dropped 4 bases and J dropped 4; count of bases not matched to a gene: 9. The germline CDR1 and CDR2 sequences are LGHNA and YNFKEQ. The CDR3 spans 16 residues. This CDR3 reads CASSLGVTSGYNEQFF. Written as DNA, the CDR3 is TGTGCCAGCAGCCTTGGGGTTACTAGCGGTTACAATGAGCAGTTCTTC.

V usage is TRBV6-5 and J usage is TRBJ1-2; no definite D call. Germline-derived CDR1 and CDR2 are MNHEY and SVGAGI. V was cut by 2 bases and J by 3 bases, with 13 bases left in between. This CDR3 has 15 residues. In DNA, the CDR3 is TGTGCCAGCAGTTACGGCGGCCTCCTTGACTATGGCTACACCTTC. It translates to CASSYGGLLDYGYTF.

This chain uses TRBV11-2 with TRBJ1-1, with a weak D call TRBD1 (5 bases). Per germline, CDR1 SGHAT and CDR2 FQNNGV. Trimming pared 4 bases from V and 6 bases from J, leaving 12 bases between. This CDR3 contains 13 residues. The CDR3 loop is CASSSKEGSEAFF. CDR3 sequence (DNA): TGTGCCAGCAGCTCAAAGGAGGGGTCTGAAGCTTTCTTT.

This sequence joins TRBV9 and TRBJ1-2, with D possibly matching TRBD1 (5 bases). CDR1 is SGDLS, CDR2 YYNGEE, per germline. V lost 0 bases, J lost 3 bases, and 12 bases lay in between. This CDR3 region has 15 residues. The CDR3 DNA follows: TGTGCCAGCAGCGTAGGGTCGGGGGTGGACTATGGCTACACCTTC. As protein: CASSVGSGVDYGYTF. Filled out from reference TRBV9 and TRBJ1-2, the complete variable domain reads DSGVTQTPKHLITATGQRVTLRCSPRSGDLSVYWYQQSLDQGLQFLIQYYNGEERAKGNILERFSAQQFPDLHSELNLSSLELGDSALYFCASSVGSGVDYGYTFGSGTRLTVV.

The chain combines TRBV7-9 with TRBJ1-1; unclear D gene. The CDR3 contains 13 residues. Germline CDR1 is SEHNR and CDR2 is FQNEAQ (reference sequence). V lost 2 bases, J lost 0 bases, and 4 bases lay in between. The CDR3 DNA reads as TGTGCCAGCAGCTTATGGCTGAACACTGAAGCTTTCTTT. Its protein product is CASSLWLNTEAFF. The full variable domain, completed using reference TRBV7-9 and TRBJ1-1, is DTGVSQNPRHKITKRGQNVTFRCDPISEHNRLYWYRQTLGQGPEFLTYFQNEAQLEKSRLLSDRFSAERPKGSFSTLEIQRTEQGDSAMYLCASSLWLNTEAFFGQGTRLTVV.

Here the CDR3 DNA reads TGTGCCAGCAGCTTCGGAGGAACTGGGGCCAACGTCCTGACTTTC. Protein product: CASSFGGTGANVLTF. The chain uses TRBV7-2 and TRBJ2-6, with D tentatively TRBD2 (5 bases). The V gene lost 3 bases and the J gene lost 2 bases, with 8 bases spanning the gap. In germline, CDR1 is SGHTA, CDR2 FQGNSA. There are 15 residues in the CDR3.

The chain links TRBV6-1 to TRBJ1-5; unclear D gene. V lost 1 base and J 7 bases, leaving 5 bases between the germline ends. This CDR3 spans 12 amino acids. Looked up from germline, CDR1 is MNHNS and CDR2 is SASEGT. CDR3 region: CASSEGAQPQHF. CDR3 sequence (DNA): TGTGCCAGCAGTGAAGGGGCCCAGCCCCAGCATTTT.

The chain carries TRBV2 and TRBJ1-6; 9 bases are shared with TRBD1. The germline V gene encodes CDR1 SNHLY and CDR2 FYNNEI. Losses at the gene ends were 7 bases for V and 10 bases for J; bases not matched to a gene: 5. This CDR3 is built from 13 residues. CDR3 protein: CASTGTGSSPLHF. CDR3 bases: TGTGCCAGCACCGGGACAGGGAGCTCACCCCTCCACTTT.

This chain links TRBV4-3 with TRBJ2-7; 9 bases line up with TRBD2. Germline trimming cut 0 bases from V and 0 bases from J; bases unmatched to any gene: 3. Per germline, CDR1 LGHNA and CDR2 YSLEER. This CDR3 has 16 residues. The CDR3 loop reads CASSQDLSGSSYEQYF. The CDR3 coding sequence is TGCGCCAGCAGCCAAGATCTTAGCGGGAGCTCCTACGAGCAGTACTTC.

The V and J genes are TRBV7-9 and TRBJ1-4; the D gene is possibly TRBD1 (6 bases). Germline V gene sequence: CDR1 SEHNR, CDR2 FQNEAQ (reference sequence). V was pared by 1 base and J by 11 bases, with 8 bases between. The CDR3 length is 12 residues. CDR3 amino acids: CASSLEQGKLFF. CDR3 coding DNA: TGTGCCAGCAGCTTAGAACAGGGTAAACTGTTTTTT.

This chain connects TRBV11-2 to TRBJ2-5, with 11 positions matching TRBD1. The V and J ends lost 5 bases and 3 bases, in that order; junction bases with no gene match: 8. This CDR3 has 16 residues. In germline, CDR1 is SGHAT, CDR2 FQNNGV. The CDR3 is CASSRLGDRGEETQYF. The CDR3 DNA reads TGTGCCAGCAGCCGATTGGGGGACAGGGGGGAAGAGACCCAGTACTTC.